These T cell receptor beta chains were read from a single sample in a study of CD8 T cells in ankylosing spondylitis. Via MiXCR, TCRdb re-called the 5' RACE reads, giving one row per CDR3 protein. The table lists about 840,000 distinct CDR3 sequences, roughly 10% of them singletons. The sample was blood, either unsorted or a sorted T cell fraction (not recorded which). The source of these receptors is a male donor with ankylosing spondylitis. Both conserved end residues are part of each CDR3. Fields, in order: D gene, clone size, V gene, J gene, CDR3 protein, CDR3 DNA. D genes are given only for firm matches. Clone size is not always given. Where it is, it says once, few, many or a class for expanded clones.

TRBD2	few	TRBV4-3	TRBJ2-1	CASTQGAGTSGTQQFF	TGCGCCAGCACCCAAGGAGCCGGGACTAGCGGGACTCAGCAGTTCTTC
TRBD2	-	TRBV20-1	TRBJ2-2	CSAISPTSGGNTGELFF	TGCAGTGCTATAAGCCCGACTAGCGGGGGGAACACCGGGGAGCTGTTTTTT
-	many	TRBV27	TRBJ1-1	CASSNVQYMNTEAFF	TGTGCCAGCAGTAACGTACAGTACATGAACACTGAAGCTTTCTTT
-	many	TRBV20-1	TRBJ2-3	CSARDLGLGTDTQYF	TGCAGTGCTAGAGACCTGGGACTTGGCACAGATACGCAGTATTTT
-	-	TRBV28	TRBJ1-1	CASRKQGSFRDTEAFF	TGTGCCAGCAGAAAGCAGGGTTCGTTTAGAGACACTGAAGCTTTCTTT
-	-	TRBV7-9	TRBJ2-6	CASSPRDGYSGANVLTF	TGTGCCAGCAGCCCCCGGGACGGGTACTCTGGGGCCAACGTCCTGACTTTC
-	-	TRBV6-1	TRBJ1-4	CASSEPNEKLFF	TGTGCCAGCAGTGAGCCTAATGAAAAACTGTTTTTT
-	-	TRBV6-2/TRBV6-3	TRBJ2-3	CASSYLPAGDTQYF	TGTGCCAGCAGTTACTTACCGGCGGGAGATACGCAGTATTTT
TRBD1	-	TRBV5-1	TRBJ1-4	CASSLFQGGNEKLFF	TGCGCCAGCAGCTTGTTTCAGGGGGGGAATGAAAAACTGTTTTTT
-	few	TRBV5-1	TRBJ1-2	CASSPGLEDGYTF	TGCGCCAGCAGCCCCGGACTTGAAGATGGCTACACCTTC
-	-	TRBV3-1	TRBJ1-1	CASSLSWTGNTEAFF	TGTGCCAGCAGCCTTTCTTGGACGGGGAACACTGAAGCTTTCTTT
-	-	TRBV18	TRBJ2-3	CVSSPTGGADTQYF	TGTGTCAGCTCACCAACGGGGGGCGCAGATACGCAGTATTTT
TRBD2	-	TRBV9	TRBJ2-7	CASNPGGGAYEQYF	TGTGCCAGCAATCCGGGGGGAGGCGCCTACGAGCAGTACTTC
-	many	TRBV29-1	TRBJ1-2	CSVPSKDYGYTF	TGCAGCGTCCCCTCTAAAGACTATGGCTACACCTTC
-	-	TRBV18	TRBJ1-1	CASSPTGRVEAFF	TGTGCCAGCTCACCGACGGGACGGGTTGAAGCTTTCTTT
-	-	TRBV28	TRBJ2-3	CASSFVGETDTQYF	TGTGCCAGCAGCTTCGTCGGCGAAACAGATACGCAGTATTTT
TRBD1	-	TRBV29-1	TRBJ1-1	CSVRTGSTAEAFF	TGCAGCGTGAGGACAGGGTCGACCGCTGAAGCTTTCTTT
-	few	TRBV20-1	TRBJ2-4	CSARDGLATIQYF	TGCAGTGCTAGAGATGGGCTAGCAACCATTCAGTACTTC
-	few	TRBV10-3	TRBJ2-1	CAISESTRARTYNEQFF	TGTGCCATCAGTGAGTCGACTCGGGCGCGGACCTACAATGAGCAGTTCTTC
-	-	TRBV20-1	TRBJ2-7	CSARGQGGYEQYF	TGCAGTGCTAGGGGGCAGGGGGGCTACGAGCAGTACTTC
-	few	TRBV7-3	TRBJ2-7	CASSVGGAGYEQYF	TGTGCCAGCAGCGTAGGCGGGGCAGGCTACGAGCAGTACTTC
-	-	TRBV11-2	TRBJ1-1	CASSPRTTEAFF	TGTGCCAGCAGCCCCCGGACAACTGAAGCTTTCTTT
-	many	TRBV20-1	TRBJ2-3	CSARDAMTDTQYF	TGCAGTGCTAGAGATGCCATGACAGATACGCAGTATTTT
-	-	TRBV4-3	TRBJ1-1	CASSQDYGRGTEAFF	TGCGCCAGCAGCCAAGACTACGGGAGAGGGACTGAAGCTTTCTTT